These 23 T cell receptor beta chains were all obtained from the same sample, sequenced in a study of blood T cell repertoires in COVID-19. Repertoires were generated with immunoSEQ multiplex PCR, while TCRdb's copy carries only in-frame clones and drops some. The sample yields about 170,000 clones, approximately 84% seen once. Source material: peripheral blood. The receptors here all came from a human donor with acute or convalescent COVID-19. The donor label of this sample is uncertain.

This sequence joins TRBV19 and TRBJ1-1, with TRBD1 as a possible D gene (6 bases). Per the germline V gene, CDR1 is LNHDA and CDR2 is SQIVND (reference sequence). The CDR3 length is 15 residues. Deletions cut 7 bases from V and 8 bases from J, with 23 bases between. Written as DNA, the CDR3 is TGTGCCAGTACCAGTACCCCCCGGGGGGCGATGGAAGCTTTCTTT. Encoded protein: CASTSTPRGAMEAFF.

In regard to this clone: Sequence at one end of the junction differs from germline and may be a read error. The chain joins TRBV20-1 to TRBJ2-1; 7 nucleotides line up with TRBD2. Germline CDR1 is DFQATT and CDR2 is SNEGSKA (reference sequence). The CDR3 totals 11 residues. The CDR3 sequence: CSARVLAGVIF. CDR3 DNA: TGCAGTGCTAGAGTGCTTGCGGGAGTGATCTTC.

The V gene is TRBV13, the J gene TRBJ1-2; maybe TRBD1 (6 bases). Trimming stripped 5 bases from V and 5 bases from J, with 12 bases between. The length of the CDR3 is 13 residues. CDR1 and CDR2 from the germline V gene are PRHDT and FYEKMQ (reference sequence). The CDR3 loop reads CASSPDRLYGYTF. For the CDR3, the DNA is TGTGCCAGCAGCCCCGACAGGCTATATGGCTACACCTTC.

The DNA for the CDR3 is TGTGCCAGTATAGGACAGGGAGGCGAAAAACTGTTTTTT. Translating it yields CASIGQGGEKLFF. The chain couples TRBV19 to TRBJ1-4; 8 positions agree with TRBD1. CDR3 size: 13 residues. The V gene's germline CDR1 is LNHDA and CDR2 SQIVND (reference sequence). V shed 7 bases and J 8 bases; nucleotides not matched to a gene: 6.

V usage is TRBV12-3 or TRBV12-4 and J usage is TRBJ1-2; D uncertain. V shed 5 bases and J shed 6 bases, with 13 bases lying between them. The CDR3 totals 13 residues. CDR3 in amino acids: CASSATGLHGYTF. In DNA, the CDR3 is TGTGCCAGCAGTGCCACGGGTCTCCATGGCTACACCTTC.

The rearrangement uses TRBV9 and TRBJ2-3; D gene ambiguous. Germline assignment: CDR1 SGDLS and CDR2 YYNGEE. The ends were cut back, 2 bases at V and 2 bases at J, with 9 bases in the middle. This CDR3 spans 14 amino acids. CDR3 nucleotides: TGTGCCAGCAGCGTGGGCAGCCTCACAGATACGCAGTATTTT. It is translated as CASSVGSLTDTQYF.

The J gene is TRBJ1-4, the V gene TRBV14, with D possibly being TRBD1 (5 bases). Trimming left V 4 bases short and J 5 bases short, with 11 bases between. The length of the CDR3 is 14 residues. Germline CDR1 SGHDN, CDR2 FVKESK. The CDR3, as DNA: TGTGCCAGCAGCCGACGACAGTGGAATGAAAAACTGTTTTTT. Amino acids: CASSRRQWNEKLFF.

This chain connects TRBV5-1 to TRBJ1-5; no definite D call. The CDR3 runs to 14 residues. Deletions cut 0 bases from V and 2 bases from J, with 6 bases between. CDR1 and CDR2 (germline): SGHRS, YFSETQ. The CDR3 DNA sequence: TGCGCCAGCAGCTTGGGGGCAGGCAATCAGCCCCAGCATTTT. Translation: CASSLGAGNQPQHF.

In its sample, this clone was seen a few times. V usage is TRBV23-1 and J usage is TRBJ2-5; D is possibly TRBD2 (5 bases). TRBV23-1 is an ORF, and what it does is uncertain. CDR3 length equals 13 residues. V lost 3 bases to trimming and J lost 5 bases, with 10 bases between them. The CDR3, as DNA: TGCGCCAGCAGTCACGGGGTATTGGAGACCCAGTACTTC. Translated: CASSHGVLETQYF.

The genes are TRBV10-3 and TRBJ2-2, with D perhaps TRBD2 (7 bases). Germline-derived CDR1 and CDR2 are ENHRY and SYGVKD. There are 13 residues in the CDR3. Trimming removed 8 bases at V and 10 bases at J, with 17 bases between. CDR3 protein: CAILFEAGQELFF. CDR3 nucleotide sequence: TGTGCCATCCTCTTTGAAGCGGGACAGGAGCTGTTTTTT.

This clone has just one count. At one boundary the junction diverges from the germline segment, which might be a read error. J is TRBJ1-4 and V is TRBV23-1; D is possibly TRBD1 (6 bases). TRBV23-1 counts as an open reading frame of uncertain function. This CDR3 is 15 amino acids long. The CDR3 reads CASSQSGAKGRKTVF. In DNA, the CDR3 is TGCGCCAGCAGTCAATCGGGGGCGAAGGGACGAAAAACTGTTTTT.

The chain uses TRBV10-2 and TRBJ2-3; TRBD1 might be the D (6 bases). The V and J ends lost 9 bases and 2 bases respectively, with 30 bases between them. Germline V gene lookup returns CDR1 WSHSY and CDR2 SAAADI. The CDR3 consists of 19 residues. For the CDR3, the DNA is TGCGCCAGTTGGGGACCAGGGGTTTTTGGGACATCGGACACAGATACGCAGTATTTT. Its translation is CASWGPGVFGTSDTDTQYF.

V usage is TRBV5-1 and J usage is TRBJ1-6; 7 bases are a match to TRBD1. With V trimmed by 4 bases and J by 7 bases, 8 bases remained unmatched. The CDR3 length is 15 residues. CDR1 and CDR2 from the germline V gene are SGHRS and YFSETQ. DNA of the CDR3: TGCGCCAGCAGCCTCTCGACAGGGAACAATTCACCCCTCCACTTT. This codes for CASSLSTGNNSPLHF.

The chain carries TRBV6-5 and TRBJ2-5, with a weak D call TRBD1 (6 bases). V was clipped by 9 bases and J by 5 bases, with 22 bases between them. Germline assignment: CDR1 MNHEY and CDR2 SVGAGI. The CDR3 length is 15 residues. The CDR3 sequence: CASRRGTPRFETQYF. CDR3 coding DNA: TGTGCCAGTCGAAGGGGGACACCAAGATTTGAGACCCAGTACTTC.

This clone was counted a few times. This chain joins TRBV11-2 and TRBJ1-2; D is uncertain. The germline gives CDR1 SGHAT, CDR2 FQNNGV. The V end was cut by 5 bases, the J end by 3 bases, with 10 bases between. This CDR3 has 13 residues. CDR3 sequence reads: CASSPREDYGYTF. The CDR3 DNA reads TGTGCCAGCAGCCCACGGGAGGACTATGGCTACACCTTC.

This rearrangement joins TRBV5-8 to TRBJ2-7; D possibly corresponds to TRBD2 (5 bases). Trimming left V 4 bases short and J 2 bases short, with 16 bases between. Germline CDR1 and CDR2: SGHTS and YDEGEE. The CDR3 runs 15 residues. The CDR3 loop reads CASSPLGSRAYEQYF. DNA of the CDR3: TGTGCCAGCAGCCCTTTGGGGAGTAGGGCCTACGAGCAGTACTTC.

This clone was seen only a few times. The genes are TRBV7-9 and TRBJ1-1; 7 bases are a match to TRBD1. Germline CDR1 reads SEHNR; CDR2 reads FQNEAQ (reference sequence). The CDR3 is 15 residues long. Trimming took 4 bases from V and 1 from J; bases not matched to a gene: 6. The CDR3 DNA reads as TGTGCCAGCAGCTCAGGGCCAGGGGGGAACACTGAAGCTTTCTTT. As protein: CASSSGPGGNTEAFF.

In this sample, this clone turned up once. This sequence joins TRBV28 and TRBJ2-5, with TRBD2 matching 11 bases. V gave up 4 bases and J gave up 1 base; unmatched junction bases: 8. This CDR3 region has 17 residues. Germline V gives CDR1 MDHEN, CDR2 SYDVKM. In DNA form, the CDR3 reads TGTGCCAGCAGTTCCTCAAGACTAGCGGGGTCCCAAGAGACCCAGTACTTC. Its translation is CASSSSRLAGSQETQYF.

The count of this clone is one. The V and J genes are TRBV7-2 and TRBJ2-5; D is undetermined. The germline V gene has CDR1 SGHTA and CDR2 FQGNSA. The V end lost 5 bases, the J end lost 7 bases, and 17 bases lay between the germline ends. The CDR3 has 14 residues. In DNA form, the CDR3 reads TGTGCCAGCAGCCCCGTGGCCCAGCGAGGGACCCAGTACTTC. Its protein product is CASSPVAQRGTQYF.

The CDR3: CASSAELSDTQYF. The CDR3 DNA reads as TGTGCCAGCAGTGCCGAGCTGTCAGATACGCAGTATTTT. V is TRBV6-4 and J is TRBJ2-3; D not resolved. Germline CDR1 reads MRHNA; CDR2 reads SNTAGT. This CDR3 has 13 amino acids. V was clipped by 4 bases and J by 4 bases, with 9 bases between them.

This chain uses TRBV7-9 with TRBJ2-5, with D possibly being TRBD2 (5 bases). Trimming stripped 0 bases from V and 9 bases from J, with 17 bases between. CDR1 SEHNR and CDR2 FQNEAQ come from the germline V gene (reference sequence). The CDR3 is 15 amino acids. CDR3 sequence (DNA): TGTGCCAGCAGCTTAGCGCTAGCCGGTCCGATGGCCCAGTACTTC. Amino acid sequence: CASSLALAGPMAQYF.

This chain connects TRBV6-6 to TRBJ1-2; D call uncertain. The germline V gene encodes CDR1 MNHNY and CDR2 SVGAGI (reference sequence). V was pared by 0 bases and J by 4 bases, with 15 bases between. CDR3 length equals 16 residues. Here the CDR3 DNA reads TGTGCCAGCAGTTACTCGTTTCTAGCGGCTTCCTATGGCTACACCTTC. Its translation: CASSYSFLAASYGYTF.

The chain employs TRBV29-1 and TRBJ1-2, with 10 bases identical to TRBD1. In germline, CDR1 is SQVTM, CDR2 ANQGSEA. The CDR3 spans 14 residues. Trimming at V came to 4 bases and at J to 2 bases, leaving 4 bases not matched to a gene. This CDR3 reads CSVGDRGRNYGYTF. CDR3 sequence (DNA): TGCAGCGTTGGAGACAGGGGGCGCAACTATGGCTACACCTTC. The complete variable domain, with remaining parts taken from reference TRBV29-1 and TRBJ1-2, reads SAVISQKPSRDICQRGTSLTIQCQVDSQVTMMFWYRQQPGQSLTLIATANQGSEATYESGFVIDKFPISRPNLTFSTLTVSNMSPEDSSIYLCSVGDRGRNYGYTFGSGTRLTVV.